Given below is one T cell receptor (beta chain) in context. The method was immunoSEQ multiplex PCR; TCRdb's version includes in-frame clones alone and lacks a portion of them. The sample contains 95,000 to 150,000 clones, about 89% of which appear only once. The data originate from a study of control samples from healthy donors and cancer patients. Sequencing was performed on blood. The TCR comes from a woman aged 18-29 years in good health.

This CDR3 is CASSLDRISQPQHF. CDR3 bases: TGTGCCAGCAGTTTAGACAGAATCAGCCAGCCCCAGCATTTT. This chain connects TRBV28 to TRBJ1-5; TRBD1 might be the D (5 bases). The CDR3 sequence is 14 residues long. Germline CDR1 reads MDHEN; CDR2 reads SYDVKM. V was cut by 2 bases and J by 7 bases, with 12 bases left in between. The full variable domain, rest sourced from reference TRBV28 and TRBJ1-5, is DVKVTQSSRYLVKRTGEKVFLECVQDMDHENMFWYRQDPGLGLRLIYFSYDVKMKEKGDIPEGYSVSREKKERFSLILESASTNQTSMYLCASSLDRISQPQHFGDGTRLSIL.